This TCR beta chain originates from a study of blood T cells in healthy people across ages. Study outcomes and limitations: Estimates based on one million T cells were treated as lower bounds. More naive CD4+ cells and higher diversity marked long-lived donors relative to aged donors.

This clonotype was picked up a small number of times. Its antigen is as yet unknown. An end of the junction does not agree with germline; a read error may underlie this. The CDR3 totals 13 residues. Donor samples were obtained from healthy Caucasian individuals from Russia, aged 6 to 90. A second about 6 to 12 cycle PCR used barcoded and J-beta primers. MiXCR, applied by TCRdb to the 5' RACE reads, yields one record per CDR3 protein. The data hold 540,000 or so distinct CDR3 sequences, with about 25% observed a single time. In addition, the sample was reused for a study of T cells of mothers and their children. From that paper: Thymic selection shapes TCR recombination output similarly in related and unrelated pairs.

The sequence was collected from a boy younger than 18 in good health. V usage is TRBV12-3 or TRBV12-4 and J usage is TRBJ2-1; 7 bases are shared with TRBD1. The material sequenced was blood. In DNA, the CDR3 is TGTGTCAGCAGTTTCGGGACAGACAATGAGCAGTTCTTC. It codes for CVSSFGTDNEQFF.